This TCR beta chain originates from a study of technical replicates of blood from four donors. Germline loops: CDR1 GTSNPN, CDR2 SVGIG (reference sequence). CDR3 length: 16 amino acids. With 0 bases removed from V and 5 bases from J, the gap between germline ends came to 14 bases. Clones were read by immunoSEQ multiplex PCR, and TCRdb kept only the in-frame ones, dropping some. The table has some 67,000 clones, roughly 98% seen once. The chain joins TRBV30 to TRBJ1-6; no reliable D call. Source material: T cells isolated from PBMCs. The source is a human donor in good health. The CDR3 sequence: CAWSVLPHYDNSPLHF. CDR3 DNA: TGTGCCTGGAGTGTACTACCCCATTACGATAATTCACCCCTCCACTTT.